A single sample is the source of the 14 T cell receptor beta chains below, sequenced in a study of blood T cell repertoires in COVID-19. The data were produced by immunoSEQ multiplex PCR, yet TCRdb's version contains in-frame clones alone and is incomplete. In the table there are tens of thousands of clones, roughly 84% of which are singletons. Source material: peripheral blood. The source is an older man with active COVID-19.

The V and J genes are TRBV6-6 and TRBJ1-5; a weak D match, TRBD1 (5 bases). The V end was cut by 6 bases, the J end by 2 bases, with 32 bases between. In germline, CDR1 is MNHNY, CDR2 SVGAGI (reference sequence). The CDR3 loop spans 21 amino acids. For the CDR3, the DNA is TGTGCCAGCAGCTACGCTGCGGGGCAGGCACAGGCTTTAGATGGCAATCAGCCCCAGCATTTT. Translation gives CASSYAAGQAQALDGNQPQHF.

There are a few counts of this clone. The J gene is TRBJ1-5, the V gene TRBV30, with D possibly TRBD1 on 6 matching bases. This CDR3 region has 15 residues. Germline V gives CDR1 GTSNPN, CDR2 SVGIG (reference sequence). The V end lost 4 bases, the J end lost 1 base, and 14 bases lay between the germline ends. CDR3 sequence reads: CAWTRRGGSNQPQHF. The DNA for the CDR3 is TGTGCCTGGACCCGGAGGGGGGGCAGCAATCAGCCCCAGCATTTT.

J is TRBJ2-3 and V is TRBV10-3; 14 bases map to TRBD2. Germline V gives CDR1 ENHRY, CDR2 SYGVKD. This CDR3 comprises 18 residues. Unmatched junction bases numbered 12, after V lost 6 bases and J lost 4 bases. The CDR3: CAISNTGTSGSWADTQYF. The CDR3 coding sequence is TGTGCCATCAGCAATACTGGGACTAGCGGGAGTTGGGCAGATACGCAGTATTTT.

V gene TRBV7-2 combines with J gene TRBJ1-5; 9 positions match TRBD1. J lost 3 bases, V lost 0 bases, and 9 bases had no gene match. CDR1 SGHTA and CDR2 FQGNSA come from the germline V gene. The CDR3 totals 18 residues. The DNA of the CDR3 is TGTGCCAGCAGCTTAGCCCCCCCGGGACAGGGATCCAATCAGCCCCAGCATTTT. Its protein is CASSLAPPGQGSNQPQHF.

This rearrangement joins TRBV4-1 to TRBJ2-1; TRBD2 matches at 8 bases. Trimming cost V 1 base and J 7 bases; bases outside gene matches: 6. The germline V gene has CDR1 MGHRA and CDR2 YSYEKL. The CDR3 is 15 residues long. The CDR3, as DNA: TGCGCCAGCAGCCAAGTTCCGGGACTAGAAAATGAGCAGTTCTTC. It is translated as CASSQVPGLENEQFF.

The chain combines TRBV18 with TRBJ2-1; D is possibly TRBD1 (6 bases). Germline CDR1 reads KGHSH; CDR2 reads LQKENI. The CDR3 extends over 15 amino acids. V gave up 2 bases and J gave up 1 base, with 9 bases separating them. The CDR3 loop reads CASSPRQGSYNEQFF. DNA of the CDR3: TGTGCCAGCTCACCAAGGCAGGGGTCCTACAATGAGCAGTTCTTC. Filled out from reference TRBV18 and TRBJ2-1, the complete variable domain reads NAGVMQNPRHLVRRRGQEARLRCSPMKGHSHVYWYRQLPEEGLKFMVYLQKENIIDESGMPKERFSAEFPKEGPSILRIQQVVRGDSAAYFCASSPRQGSYNEQFFGPGTRLTVL.

This chain links TRBV27 with TRBJ2-3; 10 nucleotides line up with TRBD2. The CDR3 runs 16 residues. The V segment lost 8 bases and the J segment 4 bases; nucleotides outside the gene matches: 12. Germline CDR1 and CDR2: MNHEY and SMNVEV (reference sequence). The CDR3 nucleotides read TGTGCCAGCGCCCCCCCGCTAGCGGGAGTCGCAGATACGCAGTATTTT. Protein sequence: CASAPPLAGVADTQYF.

This rearrangement joins TRBV5-1 to TRBJ1-6; 11 nucleotides align to TRBD1. Germline trimming cut 4 bases from V and 10 bases from J; bases unmatched to any gene: 7. The CDR3 spans 15 residues. Germline CDR1 reads SGHRS; CDR2 reads YFSETQ. The CDR3 nucleotides are TGCGCCAGCAGCGAATCCGGGACAGGGGGATCACCCCTCCACTTT. Translating gives CASSESGTGGSPLHF. The full variable domain, in which reference TRBV5-1 and TRBJ1-6 provide the parts outside the CDR3, is KAGVTQTPRYLIKTRGQQVTLSCSPISGHRSVSWYQQTPGQGLQFLFEYFSETQRNKGNFPGRFSGRQFSNSRSEMNVSTLELGDSALYLCASSESGTGGSPLHFGNGTRLTVT.

CDR3 region: CASNRTSGRVLEQYF. Written as DNA, the CDR3 is TGCGCCAGCAACCGGACTAGCGGGAGGGTTCTCGAGCAGTACTTC. The gene calls are TRBV10-1 and TRBJ2-7; 15 bases agree with TRBD2. The V segment lost 7 bases and the J segment 6 bases; nucleotides outside the gene matches: 7. Germline-derived CDR1 and CDR2 are WNHNN and SYGVQD (reference sequence). The length of the CDR3 is 15 residues.

The chain employs TRBV2 and TRBJ2-7; no clear D gene. The CDR3 is 11 amino acids. V lost 4 bases, J lost 10 bases, and 11 bases lay in between. CDR1 is SNHLY, CDR2 FYNNEI, per germline. The CDR3, as DNA: TGTGCCAGCAGTGTACGAGCATCCCAGTACTTC. Translated, it gives CASSVRASQYF.

The CDR3 here is CASSQVRNLNYNEQFF. The CDR3 DNA follows: TGCGCCAGCAGCCAAGTAAGAAACTTAAACTACAATGAGCAGTTCTTC. V and J are TRBV4-3 and TRBJ2-1; the D is unclear. This CDR3 is built from 16 residues. Germline values: CDR1 LGHNA, CDR2 YSLEER. Trimming removed 1 base at V and 3 bases at J, with 13 bases between.

The rearrangement uses TRBV6-5 and TRBJ2-3; D is uncertain. The germline V gene has CDR1 MNHEY and CDR2 SVGAGI. There are 12 residues in the CDR3. Trimming removed 7 bases at V and 4 bases at J, with 9 bases between. For the CDR3, the DNA is TGTGCCAGCACCTCTAACGCAGATACGCAGTATTTT. This translates into CASTSNADTQYF.

This clone was recorded a few times. The chain carries TRBV11-2 and TRBJ2-1; 7 bases line up with TRBD2. Germline V gene lookup returns CDR1 SGHAT and CDR2 FQNNGV. With 2 bases clipped from V and 7 bases from J, the junction kept 17 bases outside the gene matches. The CDR3 length is 18 residues. The CDR3 nucleotides are TGTGCCAGCAGCTTAATATGGGGTCCTAGCGGAGCCGGTAATGAGCAGTTCTTC. Translated: CASSLIWGPSGAGNEQFF.

The chain joins TRBV18 to TRBJ2-3; D is unresolved. The CDR3 sequence is 16 residues long. Germline CDR1 reads KGHSH; CDR2 reads LQKENI. Trimming stripped 3 bases from V and 1 base from J, with 14 bases between. In DNA, the CDR3 is TGTGCCAGCTCACCCTTTCCGTACTCCGGCACAGATACGCAGTATTTT. Residues: CASSPFPYSGTDTQYF.